The present TCR beta chain was sequenced within a study of cytomegalovirus exposure and HLA in healthy donors. Study in general: Roughly 179 million T cells yielded approximately 100 million unique TCR beta sequences, as an earlier analysis found. In an early release, HLA-typed donors contributed 75 million to 85 million unique TCR sequences.

Trimming stripped 3 bases from V and 6 bases from J, with 8 bases between. This CDR3 is built from 13 residues. From germline, CDR1 is SGHVS and CDR2 FNYEAQ. PCR primers comprised 60 Vbeta and 13 Jbeta primers. Per the original data handling: The count from a later analysis was 60 million to 85 million unique TCR beta chains, some 10 million of them shared. Libraries were prepared by immunoSEQ multiplex PCR; TCRdb keeps only in-frame clonotypes and omits some of them. Clone size and the V and J calls come from that table; the DNA yielded D and trimming. The sample includes around 130,000 clones, just under 85% of them seen just once.

The sequence was obtained from a boy aged 2 to 9 in good health and CMV-seronegative. This chain links TRBV7-6 with TRBJ2-2, with no clear D. What was sequenced was PBMCs. This CDR3 reads CASSLGHPGELFF. CDR3 DNA sequence: TGTGCCAGCAGCTTGGGCCACCCCGGGGAGCTGTTTTTT.